The rows below give T cell receptor beta chains drawn from one sample of a study of circulating CD8 cells and anti-PD-1 response in melanoma. TCRdb redid the calling of the reads with MiXCR, one entry per CDR3 protein. Seen here are roughly 600 distinct CDR3 sequences, roughly 6.3% observed once, and the top ten hold roughly 15%. The starting material was CD8+ T cells from PBMCs, obtained at baseline or after one month of anti-PD-1 therapy (not recorded which). These receptor sequences come from a human donor with melanoma. CDR3s include the opening cysteine and the closing phenylalanine or tryptophan. A D gene is named only where the DNA matches it firmly. Rows give clone size only sometimes, using once, few, many, or a class for an expanded clone.

v_gene	j_gene	abundance	d_gene	CDR3aa	CDR3nt
TRBV12-3/TRBV12-4	TRBJ1-4	few	-	CATTSLGTNEKLFF	TGTGCCACTACCTCGCTTGGGACTAATGAAAAACTGTTTTTT
TRBV5-6	TRBJ2-4	medium-sized	TRBD1	CASSLGTERGHF	TGTGCCAGCAGCCTTGGGACAGAAAGAGGGCACTTC
TRBV12-3/TRBV12-4	TRBJ2-5	large	-	CASSSGSGTQYF	TGTGCCAGCAGTTCTGGATCAGGGACCCAGTACTTC
TRBV24-1	TRBJ2-5	large	-	CATSDIQQETQYF	TGTGCCACCAGTGATATTCAGCAAGAGACCCAGTACTTC
TRBV4-1	TRBJ2-1	large	TRBD1	CASSTHSTGGSYNEQFF	TGCGCCAGCAGCACCCACTCGACAGGGGGTTCCTACAATGAGCAGTTCTTC
TRBV27	TRBJ1-2	large	-	CASSDRGPTAYGYTF	TGTGCCAGCAGTGACCGGGGGCCTACAGCTTATGGCTACACCTTC
TRBV4-1	TRBJ1-5	large	-	CASSQVRNSQPQHF	TGCGCCAGCAGCCAAGTTAGGAACTCTCAGCCCCAGCATTTT
TRBV29-1	TRBJ2-7	-	TRBD1	CSVGTGREQYF	TGCAGCGTCGGGACAGGGAGGGAGCAGTACTTC
TRBV20-1	TRBJ2-7	medium-sized	TRBD2	CSARVSGGLTYEQYF	TGCAGTGCTAGAGTAAGCGGGGGCCTTACCTACGAGCAGTACTTC
TRBV12-3/TRBV12-4	TRBJ2-5	hyperexpanded	-	CASSLWGGREGTQYF	TGTGCCAGCAGTCTCTGGGGGGGCCGCGAGGGGACCCAGTACTTC
TRBV19	TRBJ1-1	large	-	CASSTRWGAFF	TGTGCCAGTAGTACCAGGTGGGGCGCTTTCTTT
TRBV7-2	TRBJ2-6	large	TRBD1	CASSFGTGGAGANVLTF	TGTGCCAGCAGCTTTGGGACAGGGGGCGCTGGGGCCAACGTCCTGACTTTC
TRBV19	TRBJ1-1	-	TRBD1	CASSTRQGGSTEAFF	TGTGCCAGTAGTACCCGACAGGGAGGCAGCACTGAAGCTTTCTTT
TRBV4-3	TRBJ2-7	large	-	CASSQVLASEQYF	TGCGCCAGCAGCCAAGTACTAGCATCCGAGCAGTACTTC
TRBV19	TRBJ1-2	few	-	CASSASSSPYYGYTF	TGTGCCAGTAGTGCCTCCTCAAGTCCTTACTATGGCTACACCTTC
TRBV27	TRBJ2-1	large	-	CASGRGTDNEQFF	TGTGCCAGCGGTCGAGGAACCGACAATGAGCAGTTCTTC
TRBV20-1	TRBJ2-2	large	-	CSGVSAGELFF	TGCAGTGGGGTCTCCGCCGGGGAGCTGTTTTTT
TRBV4-2	TRBJ2-7	medium-sized	-	CASSQEGTSRYEQYF	TGTGCCAGCAGCCAAGAGGGAACTAGCCGTTACGAGCAGTACTTC
TRBV4-1	TRBJ2-7	medium-sized	TRBD2	CASSQEGLASYEQYF	TGCGCCAGCAGCCAAGAGGGACTAGCCTCCTACGAGCAGTACTTC
TRBV20-1	TRBJ2-7	medium-sized	-	CSARDELAYEQYF	TGCAGTGCTAGAGATGAACTAGCCTACGAGCAGTACTTC
TRBV4-1	TRBJ2-7	large	-	CASSQDPPGLSYEQYF	TGCGCCAGCAGCCAAGATCCCCCGGGCCTCTCCTACGAGCAGTACTTC